This T cell receptor beta chain was recovered during a study of T cell responses to AZD1222 COVID-19 vaccine. Study findings and constraints: Among vaccine-associated CD4 TCRs, coverage spanned spike, with dominance at 160-218 and 743-854. Two AZD1222 doses significantly raised spike-specific TCR breadth and depth over controls. The donor cohort was predominantly white British with a female majority, and clonal diversity may have been underestimated.

Analysis merged second doses at about 4 or about 12 weeks. Comments on this clone: The antigen remains unidentified.

The CDR3 is 11 amino acids. Germline lookup yields CDR1 LGHDT and CDR2 YNNKEL (reference sequence). The ends were cut back, 3 bases at V and 6 bases at J, with 5 bases in the middle. This table comes from immunoSEQ multiplex PCR, and its TCRdb copy is limited to in-frame clones, with some not included. The sample consists of approximately 110,000 clones, 85% of them appearing once. The chain couples TRBV3-1 (or the pseudogene TRBV3-2) to TRBJ1-1; a possible D gene is TRBD1 (5 bases). The sequencing here drew on peripheral blood, taken 28 days after the second AZD1222 dose. The receptor was derived from an adult who received the AZD1222 COVID-19 vaccine. The CDR3 is CASSQGPEAFF. In DNA, the CDR3 is TGTGCCAGCAGCCAGGGGCCTGAAGCTTTCTTT.